The 16 T cell receptor beta chains in this list originate from one sample, sequenced in a study of blood T cell repertoires in COVID-19. Clones were sequenced by immunoSEQ multiplex PCR, and TCRdb holds only the in-frame ones, with some missing. The data contain roughly 100,000 clones, 90% of them singletons. The sequencing input was peripheral blood. The receptors originated from a man aged 50 or older with acute or convalescent COVID-19.

The chain joins TRBV10-3 to TRBJ2-5, with 7 bases aligning to TRBD2. J lost 5 bases, V lost 4 bases, and 7 bases had no gene match. The CDR3 consists of 14 residues. The germline gives CDR1 ENHRY, CDR2 SYGVKD. In DNA, the CDR3 is TGTGCCATCAGTGCACCGACTAGCCTCGAGACCCAGTACTTC. It yields the protein CAISAPTSLETQYF.

The chain is built from TRBV11-2 and TRBJ2-3; 7 bases line up with TRBD1. The J segment lost 3 bases and the V segment lost 4 bases, leaving 10 bases of the junction unmatched. Per the germline V gene, CDR1 is SGHAT and CDR2 is FQNNGV. CDR3 length equals 16 residues. CDR3 sequence reads: CASSSNRGALTDTQYF. CDR3 sequence (DNA): TGTGCCAGCAGCTCCAACAGGGGCGCATTAACAGATACGCAGTATTTT. The whole variable domain, remainder taken from reference TRBV11-2 and TRBJ2-3, is EAGVAQSPRYKIIEKRQSVAFWCNPISGHATLYWYQQILGQGPKLLIQFQNNGVVDDSQLPKDRFSAERLKGVDSTLKIQPAKLEDSAVYLCASSSNRGALTDTQYFGPGTRLTVL.

The chain is built from TRBV7-2 and TRBJ2-1; 9 nucleotides agree with TRBD2. The CDR3 consists of 17 residues. Unmatched junction bases numbered 9, after V lost 1 base and J lost 5 bases. Germline CDR1 is SGHTA and CDR2 is FQGNSA. The CDR3 DNA follows: TGTGCCAGCAGCTTAGAGGGCGCGACTAGCGGAGACAATGAGCAGTTCTTC. It is translated as CASSLEGATSGDNEQFF.

The CDR3 region is CASSFQDSGYEQYF. DNA of the CDR3: TGTGCCAGCAGTTTTCAGGATAGCGGCTACGAGCAGTACTTC. The chain carries TRBV27 and TRBJ2-7, with D possibly TRBD2 on 6 matching bases. The CDR3 runs to 14 residues. Trimming pared 3 bases from V and 3 bases from J, leaving 12 bases between. CDR1 and CDR2 (germline): MNHEY, SMNVEV (reference sequence).

This chain joins TRBV19 and TRBJ2-5; 8 bases agree with TRBD1. Germline V gene sequence: CDR1 LNHDA, CDR2 SQIVND (reference sequence). There are 14 residues in the CDR3. After removal of 8 bases from V and 5 bases from J, the junction contained 10 bases not matched to a gene. The CDR3 sequence is CASGTTGAGETQYF. The CDR3 DNA reads as TGTGCCAGTGGAACGACAGGGGCGGGGGAGACCCAGTACTTC.

V gene TRBV9 combines with J gene TRBJ2-1, with TRBD2 identical over 10 bases. This CDR3 comprises 15 residues. Germline V gives CDR1 SGDLS, CDR2 YYNGEE. V trimming: 6 bases; J trimming: 7 bases; junction bases outside the gene matches: 10. Here the CDR3 reads CASTPPGLAWNEQFF. The CDR3 DNA reads TGTGCCAGCACCCCCCCGGGACTAGCGTGGAATGAGCAGTTCTTC. The whole variable domain, filled in from reference TRBV9 and TRBJ2-1, reads DSGVTQTPKHLITATGQRVTLRCSPRSGDLSVYWYQQSLDQGLQFLIQYYNGEERAKGNILERFSAQQFPDLHSELNLSSLELGDSALYFCASTPPGLAWNEQFFGPGTRLTVL.

This clone has only a few counts. The chain employs TRBV13 and TRBJ1-1, with 7 bases identical to TRBD1. Germline trimming cut 7 bases from V and 7 bases from J; bases unmatched to any gene: 6. The germline CDR1 and CDR2 sequences are PRHDT and FYEKMQ (reference sequence). This CDR3 comprises 12 residues. DNA of the CDR3: TGTGCCAGCAACCAGGGGGGCCTTGAAGCTTTCTTT. Its translation is CASNQGGLEAFF.

This sequence joins TRBV13 and TRBJ2-1; D possibly corresponds to TRBD1 (6 bases). The germline gives CDR1 PRHDT, CDR2 FYEKMQ (reference sequence). This CDR3 has 16 residues. With 2 bases removed from V and 2 bases from J, the gap between germline ends came to 13 bases. DNA of the CDR3: TGTGCCAGCAGCTTAAAACCCCGGGACACCTACAATGAGCAGTTCTTC. Its protein is CASSLKPRDTYNEQFF.

V and J are TRBV27 and TRBJ1-5; D unclear. Trimming shortened V by 3 bases and J by 5 bases, and 8 bases separated the two germline ends. The CDR3 extends over 13 amino acids. Germline-derived CDR1 and CDR2 are MNHEY and SMNVEV (reference sequence). CDR3 in DNA: TGTGCCAGCAGTTTCGGGTCGCATCAGCCCCAGCATTTT. It is translated as CASSFGSHQPQHF.

V is TRBV7-9 and J is TRBJ2-3, with a possible D match to TRBD1 (5 bases). In germline, CDR1 is SEHNR, CDR2 FQNEAQ (reference sequence). CDR3 length: 14 residues. The V gene lost 2 bases and the J gene lost 1 base, with 7 bases spanning the gap. CDR3 loop: CASSLIQGTDTQYF. As DNA, the CDR3 is TGTGCCAGCAGCTTAATACAGGGCACAGATACGCAGTATTTT.

This CDR3 is CASSLEGLAAYNEQFF. Here the CDR3 DNA reads TGTGCCAGCAGCTTAGAAGGGCTAGCCGCCTACAATGAGCAGTTCTTC. The chain is built from TRBV11-2 and TRBJ2-1, with D perhaps matching TRBD2 (5 bases). V dropped 0 bases and J dropped 2 bases, with 11 bases sitting between them. The CDR3 runs 16 residues. Germline CDR1 SGHAT, CDR2 FQNNGV.

V usage is TRBV4-1 and J usage is TRBJ1-5; possibly TRBD1 for D (5 bases). CDR1 MGHRA and CDR2 YSYEKL come from the germline V gene. V shed 4 bases and J shed 6 bases, with 13 bases lying between them. The CDR3 has 14 amino acids. The CDR3 DNA follows: TGCGCCAGCAGCCCCGGGGGTATCGGTCAGCCCCAGCATTTT. Amino acids: CASSPGGIGQPQHF.

The rearrangement joins TRBV10-1 to TRBJ2-7, with unresolved D. V lost 6 bases and J 4 bases, leaving 16 bases between the germline ends. CDR1 is WNHNN, CDR2 SYGVQD, per germline (reference sequence). This CDR3 has 14 amino acids. CDR3: CASSASGGAYEQYF. The CDR3 region has the DNA TGCGCCAGCAGCGCCTCCGGTGGAGCTTACGAGCAGTACTTC.

The V call is TRBV6-2 or TRBV6-3, the J call TRBJ2-7; 8 bases match TRBD2. V lost 4 bases and J lost 5; bases outside the gene matches: 7. The CDR3 loop spans 14 amino acids. Germline V gene sequence: CDR1 MNHEY, CDR2 SVGEGT. The CDR3 protein is CASSFSGTSDEQYF. In nucleotides, the CDR3 is TGTGCCAGCAGTTTCTCCGGGACTAGTGACGAGCAGTACTTC.

The gene calls are TRBV5-1 and TRBJ1-6; possible D gene TRBD1, 6 bases. Germline V gene data show CDR1 as SGHRS and CDR2 as YFSETQ. V lost 0 bases to trimming and J lost 10 bases, with 14 bases between them. The CDR3 spans 15 residues. The CDR3 loop is CASSLVAGGSSPLHF. CDR3 DNA: TGCGCCAGCAGCTTGGTGGCTGGGGGCAGCTCACCCCTCCACTTT.

In DNA form, the CDR3 reads TGTGCCAGCAGCTCCCGACAGGGAAGCTCCTACGAGCAGTACTTC. Its translation: CASSSRQGSSYEQYF. The V call is TRBV14, the J call TRBJ2-7, with 7 bases fitting TRBD1. After removal of 5 bases from V and 0 bases from J, the junction contained 7 bases not matched to a gene. Germline values: CDR1 SGHDN, CDR2 FVKESK. The CDR3 consists of 15 residues.